This T cell receptor (beta chain) was recovered during a study of tumor-infiltrating lymphocytes in localized non-small cell lung cancer. Germline V gene lookup returns CDR1 SGHNT and CDR2 YYREEE (reference sequence). The V end was cut by 1 base, the J end by 4 bases, with 8 bases between. This CDR3 has 13 amino acids. Using immunoSEQ multiplex PCR, the repertoire was profiled, and TCRdb retains in-frame clones only, with some absent. This table has over 10,000 clones, about 66% appearing once. Sequencing was performed on lung tumor tissue. This sequence originates from a human donor with non-small cell lung cancer. This sequence joins TRBV5-4 and TRBJ2-5, with no clear D. The CDR3 sequence: CASSLQVGETQYF. CDR3 DNA sequence: TGTGCCAGCAGCTTGCAGGTGGGAGAGACCCAGTACTTC.